These T cell receptor beta chains were read from a single sample in a study of T cells in Graves' hyperthyroidism and ophthalmopathy. TCRdb re-analysed the multiplex PCR reads in MiXCR, keeping a single row per CDR3 protein. The sample holds a few hundred thousand distinct CDR3 sequences; approximately 12% are singletons and the top ten take 20%. The specimen sequenced was blood. These TCRs come from a man aged 25 to 45 with Graves' hyperthyroidism that later progressed to Graves' ophthalmopathy. The CDR3 runs from the conserved cysteine through the conserved F or W. The order of the fields is V gene, D gene, J gene, clone size, CDR3 DNA, CDR3 protein. The D gene is left open where the match is weak. Clone size is stated in some rows and not others, as once, few, many or a class when expanded.

TRBV2	-	TRBJ2-6	-	TGTGCCAGCAGGAAAGGGAGCTCTGGGGCCAACGTCCTGACTTTC	CASRKGSSGANVLTF
TRBV9	-	TRBJ1-1	many	TGTGCCAGCAGCGTAGAGATGAACACTGAAGCTTTCTTT	CASSVEMNTEAFF
TRBV7-6	TRBD2	TRBJ2-1	-	TGTGCCAGCAGCATTAGCGGGGGGGCTTGGGGTGAGCAGTTCTTC	CASSISGGAWGEQFF
TRBV28	-	TRBJ1-2	many	TGTGCCAGCAGTTCACCCGGTTGGCCTCAGCGGAGCTATGGCTACACCTTC	CASSSPGWPQRSYGYTF
TRBV30	-	TRBJ2-2	once	TGTGCCTGGAGTGGTGTAGGGCACTCCCTCGAGGGAAAGCTGTTTTTT	CAWSGVGHSLEGKLFF
TRBV3-1	TRBD2	TRBJ2-5	many	TGTGCCAGCAGCCCTCTCCTAGCGGGGTTAGAGACCCAGTACTTC	CASSPLLAGLETQYF
TRBV11-1	-	TRBJ2-2	many	TGTGCCAGCAGCCAAATACCGGGTGTGAGCACCGGGGAGCTGTTTTTT	CASSQIPGVSTGELFF
TRBV5-1	-	TRBJ1-2	-	TGCGCCAGCAGCCCCTGGACAGACCACTATGGCTACACCTTC	CASSPWTDHYGYTF
TRBV7-9	TRBD2	TRBJ2-1	many	TGTGCCAGCAGCTCGGGACTAGGGACCTACAATGAGCAGTTCTTC	CASSSGLGTYNEQFF
TRBV6-4	-	TRBJ1-5	few	TGTGCCAGCAGGGTATGCCGGGCAGCAAAAAAAAATTTGGGCAATCAGCCCCAGCATTTT	CASRVCRAAKKNLGNQPQHF
TRBV29-1	-	TRBJ1-1	few	TGCAGCCCATTACGGAGGAACACTGAAGCTTTCTTT	CSPLRRNTEAFF
TRBV19	-	TRBJ2-7	few	TGTGCCAGTAGTCTTCACCCGGGCTCCTACGAGCAGTACTTC	CASSLHPGSYEQYF
TRBV11-2	-	TRBJ1-1	many	TGTGCCAGCAGCTTAGCCGGACAGTCAAGGACTGAAGCTTTCTTT	CASSLAGQSRTEAFF
TRBV6-1	TRBD1	TRBJ1-6	few	TGTGCCAGCAGTGGAACGAGGACAGGGCTTAATTCACCCCTCCACTTT	CASSGTRTGLNSPLHF
TRBV28	TRBD2	TRBJ2-5	many	TGTGCCAGCAGGGGATCTAGCGGGGGGCAAGAGACCCAGTACTTC	CASRGSSGGQETQYF
TRBV9	-	TRBJ1-2	many	TGTGCCAGCAGCGTGGGACGTGTTCGGTGGGGCTACACCTTC	CASSVGRVRWGYTF
TRBV5-6	-	TRBJ2-3	many	TGTGCCAGCAAACCCCAGGGATTGCCAGATACGCAGTATTTT	CASKPQGLPDTQYF
TRBV5-6	-	TRBJ2-1	few	TGTGCCAGCAGCTTAGGCATGAGCTCCTACAATGAGCAGTTCTTC	CASSLGMSSYNEQFF
TRBV18	-	TRBJ1-1	many	TGTGCCAGCTCACCACGGTCGGGTTCCCCTCCTGAAGCTTTCTTT	CASSPRSGSPPEAFF
TRBV9	-	TRBJ1-2	few	TGTGCCAGCAGCGTATTTGAGAGGCCCCTTAACTATGGCTACACCTTC	CASSVFERPLNYGYTF
TRBV19	-	TRBJ1-1	-	TGTGCCAGTAGTAGTTATGAGGCAGGGAGAACTGAAGCTTTCTTT	CASSSYEAGRTEAFF
TRBV6-2/TRBV6-3	TRBD2	TRBJ2-3	-	TGTGCCAGCAGTTACGATGGGACTAGCGGGGGTAAGCAGTATTTT	CASSYDGTSGGKQYF
TRBV7-8	-	TRBJ2-2	-	TGTGCCAGCAGCTTGTACAGGAACCCGCGGGCCGGGGAGCTGTTTTTT	CASSLYRNPRAGELFF
TRBV7-4	-	TRBJ1-1	many	TGTGCCAGCAGCCCCCTAATCCGACTGACCGCTGAAGCTTTCTTT	CASSPLIRLTAEAFF
TRBV6-1	TRBD2	TRBJ2-3	many	TGTGCCAGCAGTGAAATGACTAGCGGGGGGGCGACCACGCAGTATTTT	CASSEMTSGGATTQYF
TRBV6-1	TRBD1	TRBJ1-1	few	TGTGCCAGCAGTGAACGGGGACAGGCCCTGGGCACTGAAGCTTTCTTT	CASSERGQALGTEAFF
TRBV28	TRBD1	TRBJ1-1	many	TGTGCCAGCAGATCAGGGGGGGACGGGAACACTGAAGCTTTCTTT	CASRSGGDGNTEAFF
TRBV20-1	-	TRBJ2-1	-	TGCAGTGCTAGTAGGGTCGTCGATGAGCAGTTCTTC	CSASRVVDEQFF
TRBV20-1	TRBD2	TRBJ2-1	-	TGCAGTGTTAGACGTAGCGGGGGGACCAATGAGCAGTTCTTC	CSVRRSGGTNEQFF
TRBV28	TRBD1	TRBJ2-7	-	TGTGCCAGCAGCTGGGACAGGGTCACGGGAGAGCAGTACTTC	CASSWDRVTGEQYF
TRBV12-3/TRBV12-4	TRBD2	TRBJ2-3	many	TGTGCCAGCGCGGGCGGGGGGGCCGGCACAGATACGCAGTATTTT	CASAGGGAGTDTQYF
TRBV12-3/TRBV12-4	-	TRBJ1-1	many	TGTGCCAGCAGTTTAGAGTCCCGGGGAGCTTTCTTT	CASSLESRGAFF
TRBV7-8	-	TRBJ1-5	-	TGTGCCAGCACCGGGAGGGTGGCTATGCAGCCCCAGCATTTT	CASTGRVAMQPQHF
TRBV7-8	TRBD1	TRBJ1-2	many	TGTGCCAGCAGCTTAGTACAGGGGGCGACCTATGGCTACACCTTC	CASSLVQGATYGYTF
TRBV28	-	TRBJ2-7	-	TGTGCCAGCAGTTTATTGGGGAAAAACTACGAGCAGTACTTC	CASSLLGKNYEQYF
TRBV9	TRBD1	TRBJ1-1	few	TGTGCCAGCAGCGCACAGGGGGCCTACACTGAAGCTTTCTTT	CASSAQGAYTEAFF
TRBV2	-	TRBJ2-2	many	TGTGCCAGCAGTGAGTCGGGGTCCGGGGAGCTGTTTTTT	CASSESGSGELFF